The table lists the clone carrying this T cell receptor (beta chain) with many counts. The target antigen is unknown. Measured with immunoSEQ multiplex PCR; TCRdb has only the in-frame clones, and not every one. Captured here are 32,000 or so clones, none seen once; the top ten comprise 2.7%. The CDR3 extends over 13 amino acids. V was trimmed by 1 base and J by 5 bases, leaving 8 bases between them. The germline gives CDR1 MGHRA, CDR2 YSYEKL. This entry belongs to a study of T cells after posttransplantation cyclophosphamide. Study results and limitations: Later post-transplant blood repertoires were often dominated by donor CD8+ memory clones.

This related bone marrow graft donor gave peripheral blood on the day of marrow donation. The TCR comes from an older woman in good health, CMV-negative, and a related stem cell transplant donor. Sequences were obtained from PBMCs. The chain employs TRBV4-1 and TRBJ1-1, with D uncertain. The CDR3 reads CASSQGVGTEAFF. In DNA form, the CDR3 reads TGCGCCAGCAGCCAAGGTGTAGGGACTGAAGCTTTCTTT.